The 10 T cell receptor beta chains below all came from one sample that was sequenced in a study of blood T cell repertoires in COVID-19. The repertoire was sequenced with immunoSEQ multiplex PCR; TCRdb's copy has only in-frame clones and lacks some. The sample carries 200,000 to 300,000 clones, 84% recorded once. What was sequenced was peripheral blood. All receptors derive from a middle-aged man with acute or convalescent COVID-19.

The rearrangement links TRBV2 to TRBJ1-6; 9 bases are a match to TRBD1. Germline values: CDR1 SNHLY, CDR2 FYNNEI. Germline trimming cut 6 bases from V and 12 bases from J; bases unmatched to any gene: 12. This CDR3 is built from 15 residues. CDR3 protein: CASSATGQGAGPLHF. The CDR3 DNA is TGTGCCAGCAGCGCGACGGGACAGGGCGCTGGACCCCTCCACTTT. Looking up the rest from reference TRBV2 and TRBJ1-6 gives the full variable domain: EPEVTQTPSHQVTQMGQEVILRCVPISNHLYFYWYRQILGQKVEFLVSFYNNEISEKSEIFDDQFSVERPDGSNFTLKIRSTKLEDSAMYFCASSATGQGAGPLHFGNGTRLTVT.

The V gene is TRBV3-1 (or the pseudogene TRBV3-2), the J gene TRBJ1-6; D is unclear. CDR1 and CDR2 from the germline V gene are LGHDT and YNNKEL (reference sequence). The V end lost 2 bases, the J end lost 9 bases, and 14 bases lay between the germline ends. The CDR3 is made up of 15 amino acids. The DNA for the CDR3 is TGTGCCAGCAGCCAAATGGGCCCCCGGGGTTCACCCCTCCACTTT. Its translation: CASSQMGPRGSPLHF.

This chain connects TRBV9 to TRBJ2-2; 12 positions agree with TRBD2. Germline trimming cut 3 bases from V and 1 base from J; bases unmatched to any gene: 4. Germline V gene sequence: CDR1 SGDLS, CDR2 YYNGEE. The CDR3 runs to 17 residues. The CDR3: CASSATSGGRNTGELFF. CDR3 DNA sequence: TGTGCCAGCAGCGCGACTAGCGGGGGCCGGAACACCGGGGAGCTGTTTTTT.

The genes are TRBV28 and TRBJ1-5; 7 bases align to TRBD1. Germline loops: CDR1 MDHEN, CDR2 SYDVKM. With V trimmed by 5 bases and J by 2 bases, 9 bases remained unmatched. The CDR3 runs 16 residues. The CDR3 reads CASSPRTGGGNQPQHF. The DNA of the CDR3 is TGTGCCAGCAGTCCGAGGACAGGTGGAGGCAATCAGCCCCAGCATTTT.

The CDR3 loop reads CASSEKRLSGANVLTF. CDR3 nucleotides: TGCGCCAGCAGTGAGAAGAGATTATCTGGGGCCAACGTCCTGACTTTC. The rearrangement joins TRBV10-1 to TRBJ2-6; D gene unclear. With 2 bases removed from V and 1 base from J, the gap between germline ends came to 9 bases. Germline CDR1 reads WNHNN; CDR2 reads SYGVQD (reference sequence). This CDR3 region has 16 residues.

The V and J genes are TRBV12-3 or TRBV12-4 and TRBJ1-2; D unresolved. The length of the CDR3 is 13 residues. Trimming shortened V by 6 bases and J by 6 bases, and 14 bases separated the two germline ends. The CDR3 here is CASSHPTRDGYTF. DNA of the CDR3: TGTGCCAGCAGCCATCCCACTCGAGATGGCTACACCTTC.

The chain combines TRBV6-5 with TRBJ1-1; D is perhaps TRBD1 (5 bases). The V gene's germline CDR1 is MNHEY and CDR2 SVGAGI. V lost 0 bases, J lost 2 bases, and 10 bases lay in between. The CDR3 sequence is 15 residues long. The CDR3 DNA follows: TGTGCCAGCAGTTACTCGTCTCAGGGAAACACTGAAGCTTTCTTT. Translating gives CASSYSSQGNTEAFF.

This chain uses TRBV5-6 with TRBJ1-5, with no clear D. Trimming removed 4 bases at V and 3 bases at J, with 11 bases between. The germline gives CDR1 SGHDT, CDR2 YYEEEE. The CDR3 totals 14 residues. The CDR3 nucleotides are TGTGCCAGCAGCACATACATCGACAATCAGCCCCAGCATTTT. Its protein product is CASSTYIDNQPQHF.

The chain joins TRBV28 to TRBJ1-2, with 8 bases matching TRBD1. The CDR3 covers 15 residues. Germline V CDR1 and CDR2: MDHEN, SYDVKM. The V segment lost 3 bases and the J segment 3 bases; nucleotides outside the gene matches: 6. CDR3 bases: TGTGCCAGCAGTTTCCAGGGGGCGCCTCACTATGGCTACACCTTC. This codes for CASSFQGAPHYGYTF.

The rearrangement links TRBV27 to TRBJ2-3; 11 bases fit TRBD1. With 2 bases clipped from V and 4 bases from J, the junction kept 5 bases outside the gene matches. CDR1 is MNHEY, CDR2 SMNVEV, per germline (reference sequence). The CDR3 covers 16 residues. Written as DNA, the CDR3 is TGTGCCAGCAGTTTAGTGTCGGGACAGGGGGCAGATACGCAGTATTTT. This translates into CASSLVSGQGADTQYF.